A selection of T cell receptor beta chains follows, all from one sample in a study of blood T cell repertoires in COVID-19. TCRdb's copy holds only in-frame clones and misses some; the assay was immunoSEQ multiplex PCR. The sample consists of 110,000 to 150,000 clones, 80% to 85% of them appearing once. Sequenced: peripheral blood. Source of these receptors: a human donor in a cohort sampled during active COVID-19. Each CDR3 is given with its conserved first and last residue. A D gene is named only where the DNA matches it firmly. Some rows have no size entry. The others give once, few or many, or a class for an expanded clone.

j_call	d_call	clone_size	v_call	cdr3_aa	cdr3_nt
TRBJ2-7	TRBD2	NA	TRBV6-2/TRBV6-3	CASSSGRATGEQYF	TGTGCCAGCAGTAGCGGGAGGGCCACTGGCGAGCAGTACTTC
TRBJ2-7	NA	NA	TRBV20-1	CSARALPGQYF	TGCAGTGCTAGAGCACTCCCTGGGCAGTACTTC
TRBJ1-4	NA	NA	TRBV7-9	CASSFGEINEKLFF	TGTGCCAGCAGCTTCGGGGAGATTAATGAAAAACTGTTTTTT
TRBJ2-7	TRBD2	NA	TRBV7-9	CASSMGLAAYEQYF	TGTGCCAGCAGCATGGGACTAGCTGCCTACGAGCAGTACTTC
TRBJ2-7	TRBD2	many	TRBV5-6	CASSGRTSLMDLYEQYF	TGTGCCAGCAGCGGGAGGACTAGCCTCATGGACCTATACGAGCAGTACTTC
TRBJ2-6	TRBD1	NA	TRBV19	CASRDLGQGSSGANVLTF	TGTGCCAGTAGAGATCTAGGACAGGGTTCGTCTGGGGCCAACGTCCTGACTTTC
TRBJ2-7	NA	NA	TRBV7-9	CASSLAGGAYEQYF	TGTGCCAGCAGCTTAGCTGGAGGGGCCTACGAGCAGTACTTC
TRBJ1-1	NA	NA	TRBV7-3	CASSLTGGPNTEAFF	TGTGCCAGCAGCTTAACGGGGGGACCGAACACTGAAGCTTTCTTT
TRBJ2-7	NA	NA	TRBV3-1/TRBV3-2	CASTTSGSEQYF	TGTGCCAGCACTACAAGCGGGTCCGAGCAGTACTTC
TRBJ2-6	NA	NA	TRBV18	CASSRAGSLGANVLTF	TGTGCCAGCTCACGGGCAGGATCGCTAGGGGCCAACGTCCTGACTTTC
TRBJ2-5	TRBD2	NA	TRBV18	CASSRTSGAQETQYF	TGTGCCAGCTCACGGACTAGCGGAGCCCAAGAGACCCAGTACTTC
TRBJ2-3	NA	NA	TRBV28	CASSTPTSHRTDTQYF	TGTGCCAGCAGTACGCCGACTAGTCATAGGACAGATACGCAGTATTTT
TRBJ1-4	TRBD1	NA	TRBV10-3	CAISAGQGNEKLFF	TGTGCCATCAGTGCGGGACAGGGAAATGAAAAACTGTTTTTT